This T cell receptor (beta chain) was sequenced during a study of blood T cell repertoires in COVID-19 (dated by TCRdb to 2020 to 2021). Broadly, across the study: Samples from collaborators originated in the United States, Italy and Spain and spanned both the acute and convalescent phases of COVID-19. Samples came from the ongoing ImmuneRACE study (first 160 participants) plus 1,254 subjects from 6 global collaborators. Deeply sampled blood TCRbeta repertoires from subjects exposed to, actively infected with, or recovered from COVID-19 were included in the dataset. The sample metadata nearly always contained a de-identified subject ID, COVID-19 status, age in years and sex. Where available, HLA class I and class II types were obtained from metadata supplied by the sample provider rather than from assay-based typing. The repertoires were released in a freely available public database meant as a resource for research on the immune response to SARS-CoV-2. The prospective study material was composed of cDNA or gDNA derived from T cells, B-cell-depleted T cells, or PBMCs. What the research found in general, with its limitations: Clinical and demographic metadata were provided uncurated, with the amount varying by source and participant.

Details on this clone: Its antigen target is currently unknown. Per-base qualities were not stored, and no clone one base away is much larger.

CDR1 is given as MNHEY and CDR2 as SVGAGI, both from the germline V gene. The trim is 2 bases for V and 4 bases for J, with a gap of 7 bases between the germline ends. The CDR3 sequence holds 13 residues, the cysteine and phenylalanine included. Only the CDR3 part of the read is kept: 39 bases, read in frame from the first base. Whole blood was collected in K2EDTA tubes by collaborating institutions according to the institutions' own protocols. For TCRbeta analysis, collaborator samples were shipped as frozen whole blood, as isolated PBMCs, or as DNA extracted from either sample type. The immunoSEQ Assay, a bias-controlled multiplex PCR, was used to amplify TCRbeta CDR3 regions from genomic DNA. On the authors' methods: The number of nucleated cells in each sample was estimated by amplification of reference gene primers within the assay. To quantify the absolute abundance of each unique TCRbeta CDR3 rearrangement, sequence reads were collapsed and filtered. Productive Simpson clonality was computed per sample as the square root of Simpson's diversity index over productive rearrangements. TCRdb holds this immuneACCESS table with in-frame rearrangements only. Some clones are missing; in checked studies, unresolved V genes explain under half, and the rest has no known cause. The DNA was the basis for D and trimming; V, J and clone size are from that table. The sample records about 94,000 clones, about 89% of which are singletons. Around 7% of the sample comes from the top ten.

The material sequenced was peripheral blood. This TCR was sampled from a human donor with acute or convalescent COVID-19. The donor label of this sample is uncertain. The chain joins TRBV6-5 to TRBJ2-3; confidence is insufficient to name the D gene. The DNA is TGTGCCAGCAGTTACCGCGCGGCAGATACGCAGTATTTT. Its protein reads: CASSYRAADTQYF.